One and the same sample provided the 29 T cell receptor beta chains below, sequenced in a study of T cells in Graves' hyperthyroidism and ophthalmopathy. The TCR beta CDR3 regions underwent amplification using RNA transcripts as the source. HTBI primers were the set used in a first-round RT-PCR of the TCR CDR3. In TCRdb, the multiplex PCR reads were re-called with MiXCR into one record per CDR3 protein. The data show about half a million distinct CDR3 sequences, around a quarter seen once. The sample taken for sequencing was blood. Receptors were obtained from a woman aged 25 to 45 with Graves' ophthalmopathy.

CDR3 DNA: TGCGCCAGCACCCAGACCTGGATCGGCACCGGGGAGCTGTTTTTT. Protein product: CASTQTWIGTGELFF. This sequence joins TRBV4-1 and TRBJ2-2; D is ambiguous. Germline lookup yields CDR1 MGHRA and CDR2 YSYEKL. The CDR3 extends over 15 amino acids. Trimming left V 7 bases short and J 4 bases short, with 16 bases between.

V usage is TRBV11-1 and J usage is TRBJ2-2; 9 nucleotides align to TRBD1. The CDR3 is 16 amino acids. The germline V gene encodes CDR1 SGHAT and CDR2 FQDESV (reference sequence). Trimming removed 0 bases from V and 4 bases from J; junction bases left unmatched: 3. The CDR3 coding sequence is TGTGCCAGCAGCTTAGCGATGACAGGGGGCACCGGGGAGCTGTTTTTT. This translates into CASSLAMTGGTGELFF.

This clonotype was observed many times. This rearrangement joins TRBV7-9 to TRBJ1-1; D gene unclear. The CDR3 loop spans 11 amino acids. CDR1 and CDR2 from the germline V gene are SEHNR and FQNEAQ (reference sequence). Trimming removed 1 base at V and 12 bases at J, with 9 bases between. The CDR3 spells CASSLEEETFF. The CDR3 DNA reads as TGTGCCAGCAGCTTAGAAGAGGAGACTTTCTTT.

The gene calls are TRBV27 and TRBJ1-1; D is perhaps TRBD1 (6 bases). Germline V gene sequence: CDR1 MNHEY, CDR2 SMNVEV (reference sequence). The CDR3 sequence is 19 residues long. Trimming shortened V by 9 bases and J by 4 bases, and 33 bases separated the two germline ends. For the CDR3, the DNA is TGTGCCAGGCTCAACCCACAGGGCGTCAGGGGCGATAACAGCACTGAAGCTTTCTTT. Translating gives CARLNPQGVRGDNSTEAFF.

The V call is TRBV2, the J call TRBJ2-5; D is perhaps TRBD1 (6 bases). Germline V gives CDR1 SNHLY, CDR2 FYNNEI. The CDR3 extends over 13 amino acids. V lost 5 bases and J 4 bases, leaving 11 bases between the germline ends. The CDR3 DNA reads as TGTGCCAGCAGTCCTGCCAGGGGAGAGACCCAGTACTTC. Protein sequence: CASSPARGETQYF.

This clonotype was detected ten times or more. This chain connects TRBV6-1 to TRBJ1-6, with 7 bases lining up with TRBD1. Germline V gene data show CDR1 as MNHNS and CDR2 as SASEGT. The V and J ends lost 4 bases and 7 bases, in that order; junction bases with no gene match: 13. The CDR3 is made up of 17 amino acids. CDR3 nucleotides: TGTGCCAGCAGTGGGTATGGAACAGGGGACCCAAATTCACCCCTCCACTTT. Amino acids: CASSGYGTGDPNSPLHF.

There are many counts of this clonotype. This rearrangement joins TRBV2 to TRBJ1-1; 9 bases are a match to TRBD1. Looked up from germline, CDR1 is SNHLY and CDR2 is FYNNEI. The ends lost 10 bases at V and 4 bases at J; junction bases unmatched: 7. The CDR3 covers 13 residues. The CDR3 nucleotides read TGTGCCACCCGGGACAGGGAGGCCACTGAAGCTTTCTTT. Translating gives CATRDREATEAFF.

The sample holds many counts of this clonotype. This rearrangement joins TRBV13 to TRBJ1-5; TRBD1 is a possible D gene (5 bases). V lost 0 bases to trimming and J lost 1 base, with 7 bases between them. Germline CDR1 is PRHDT and CDR2 is FYEKMQ (reference sequence). CDR3 length equals 15 residues. CDR3 DNA sequence: TGTGCCAGCAGCTTAGGTGGGGGAAGCAATCAGCCCCAGCATTTT. This encodes CASSLGGGSNQPQHF.

There are a few counts of this clonotype. The V and J genes are TRBV6-2 or TRBV6-3 and TRBJ1-2; 12 nucleotides align to TRBD1. There are 13 residues in the CDR3. The germline V gene encodes CDR1 MNHEY and CDR2 SVGEGT. V shed 6 bases, J shed 12 bases, and the junction held 8 bases outside the gene matches. CDR3 nucleotide sequence: TGTGCCAGCAGGGCCGGGACAGGGGGCGCAGACACCTTC. Protein product: CASRAGTGGADTF.

The chain joins TRBV12-3 or TRBV12-4 to TRBJ1-1; no clear D. V lost 2 bases to trimming and J lost 5 bases, with 9 bases between them. This CDR3 comprises 13 residues. The CDR3 DNA is TGTGCCAGCAGTTTATTTGTGGAGACTGAAGCTTTCTTT. Translation: CASSLFVETEAFF.

The V call is TRBV11-2, the J call TRBJ2-5; D may be TRBD1 (6 bases). CDR1 and CDR2 from the germline V gene are SGHAT and FQNNGV. The CDR3 loop spans 14 amino acids. Trimming pared 5 bases from V and 7 bases from J, leaving 17 bases between. CDR3 sequence reads: CASSPLNRERTQYF. The CDR3 bases are TGTGCCAGCAGCCCGTTAAACAGGGAAAGGACCCAGTACTTC.

This chain joins TRBV6-4 and TRBJ1-5; a possible D gene is TRBD1 (5 bases). Trimming pared 6 bases from V and 1 base from J, leaving 16 bases between. The germline gives CDR1 MRHNA, CDR2 SNTAGT. The CDR3 has 16 residues. CDR3 coding DNA: TGTGCCAGCAGCCCCTCAGCAGGGAAGAGCAATCAGCCCCAGCATTTT. Its protein product is CASSPSAGKSNQPQHF.

The genes are TRBV6-1 and TRBJ1-1; D is ambiguous. This CDR3 comprises 14 residues. CDR1 is MNHNS, CDR2 SASEGT, per germline. Trimming cost V 7 bases and J 0 bases, with 12 bases left between them. CDR3 residues: CASKAKRMNTEAFF. DNA of the CDR3: TGTGCCAGCAAGGCGAAAAGAATGAACACTGAAGCTTTCTTT.

In this sample, this clonotype turned up many times. The chain is built from TRBV7-2 and TRBJ1-6; TRBD1 might be the D (6 bases). From germline, CDR1 is SGHTA and CDR2 FQGNSA. The CDR3 loop spans 15 amino acids. The ends were cut back, 3 bases at V and 4 bases at J, with 10 bases in the middle. The CDR3 DNA reads as TGTGCCAGCAGCTTCCGGACAGATTATAATTCACCCCTCCACTTT. It translates to CASSFRTDYNSPLHF. The entire variable domain, with the rest obtained from reference TRBV7-2 and TRBJ1-6, is as follows: GAGVSQSPSNKVTEKGKDVELRCDPISGHTALYWYRQSLGQGLEFLIYFQGNSAPDKSGLPSDRFSAERTGGSVSTLTIQRTQQEDSAVYLCASSFRTDYNSPLHFGNGTRLTVT.

Many counts were recorded for this clonotype. This chain uses TRBV6-1 with TRBJ1-5; weak D call: TRBD1 (6 bases). Looked up from germline, CDR1 is MNHNS and CDR2 is SASEGT. The CDR3 runs 17 residues. Trimming removed 4 bases at V and 4 bases at J, with 20 bases between. Here the CDR3 DNA reads TGTGCCAGCAGTGGGAACAGGGCCAGTACCCCTAATCAGCCCCAGCATTTT. The encoded protein is CASSGNRASTPNQPQHF.

In regard to this clonotype: At one end the junction does not follow the germline gene, possibly because of a read error. The V call is TRBV6-1, the J call TRBJ2-7, with 12 bases that match TRBD1. CDR3 length equals 15 residues. The V gene's germline CDR1 is MNHNS and CDR2 SASEGT. CDR3 sequence reads: CASSDPGQGAYEQCF. In DNA form, the CDR3 reads TGTGCCAGCAGTGACCCGGGACAGGGGGCCTACGAGCAGTGCTTC.

This clonotype was observed a handful of times. For the CDR3, the DNA is TGCGCCAGCAGCCCCGGGACAGGGGACCTCTACGAGCAGTACTTC. This sequence encodes CASSPGTGDLYEQYF. V is TRBV5-1 and J is TRBJ2-7; the match to TRBD1 covers 10 bases. This CDR3 is 15 amino acids long. The V and J ends lost 4 bases and 3 bases, in that order; junction bases with no gene match: 7. Germline V gene lookup returns CDR1 SGHRS and CDR2 YFSETQ.

This clonotype has a count of ten or more. The chain carries TRBV29-1 and TRBJ1-3; 10 positions match TRBD1. This CDR3 region has 14 residues. Losses at the gene ends were 6 bases for V and 3 bases for J; bases not matched to a gene: 5. Germline loops: CDR1 SQVTM, CDR2 ANQGSEA. CDR3 amino acids: CSVRQGAYGNTIYF. The CDR3 nucleotides read TGCAGCGTAAGACAGGGGGCCTATGGAAACACCATATATTTT.

There are many counts of this clonotype. This chain joins TRBV19 and TRBJ1-5; D is unresolved. The CDR3 is 15 residues long. Germline-derived CDR1 and CDR2 are LNHDA and SQIVND (reference sequence). V was trimmed by 3 bases and J by 1 base, leaving 10 bases between them. CDR3 DNA: TGTGCCAGTAGTATTCGAAGGGAGAGCAATCAGCCCCAGCATTTT. The encoded protein is CASSIRRESNQPQHF.

J is TRBJ1-1 and V is TRBV5-1, with unresolved D. Germline-derived CDR1 and CDR2 are SGHRS and YFSETQ. Trimming stripped 2 bases from V and 0 bases from J, with 8 bases between. The CDR3 spans 14 residues. The CDR3 is CASSLNSLNTEAFF. The CDR3 DNA reads TGCGCCAGCAGCTTAAACTCCCTGAACACTGAAGCTTTCTTT.

Points on this clonotype: A read error is possible here, since a much larger clone lies one base away. The J gene is TRBJ2-7, the V gene TRBV20-1, with D maybe TRBD2 (6 bases). Germline V gene lookup returns CDR1 DFQATT and CDR2 SNEGSKA (reference sequence). V shed 7 bases and J shed 0 bases, with 13 bases lying between them. The CDR3 is 13 residues long. In DNA form, the CDR3 reads TGCAGTGTGGGAGGCGATCTCTCCTACGAGCAGTACGTC. Translated: CSVGGDLSYEQYV.

This chain connects TRBV6-2 or TRBV6-3 to TRBJ1-2; TRBD1 is a possible D gene (6 bases). Deletions cut 0 bases from V and 4 bases from J, with 15 bases between. CDR3 length: 16 amino acids. Looked up from germline, CDR1 is MNHEY and CDR2 is SVGEGT. The CDR3 sequence: CASSYSNGGAGYGYTF. CDR3 DNA sequence: TGTGCCAGCAGTTACTCGAACGGGGGCGCGGGCTATGGCTACACCTTC.

There are many counts of this clonotype. V gene TRBV28 combines with J gene TRBJ1-6; D unclear. CDR3 size: 14 residues. V was cut by 10 bases and J by 0 bases, with 10 bases left in between. Germline assignment: CDR1 MDHEN and CDR2 SYDVKM. CDR3 protein: CATQKFSYNSPLHF. For the CDR3, the DNA is TGTGCCACCCAAAAGTTCTCCTATAATTCACCCCTCCACTTT.

This clonotype was detected ten times or more. The rearrangement uses TRBV27 and TRBJ1-2, with D possibly being TRBD1 (5 bases). CDR1 is MNHEY and CDR2 is SMNVEV in the germline V gene (reference sequence). The CDR3 runs 12 residues. V gave up 10 bases and J gave up 8 bases, with 17 bases separating them. The CDR3 here is CATGTGDLGYTF. In DNA, the CDR3 is TGTGCCACCGGGACGGGGGATCTAGGCTACACCTTC.

This clonotype was counted at least ten times. The chain combines TRBV12-3 or TRBV12-4 with TRBJ2-7; 11 nucleotides line up with TRBD2. After removal of 7 bases from V and 3 bases from J, the junction contained 5 bases not matched to a gene. CDR3 length equals 14 residues. Written as DNA, the CDR3 is TGTGCCAGCACCGCCGGGACTAGCGGCTACGAGCAGTACTTC. This translates into CASTAGTSGYEQYF.

The rearrangement uses TRBV29-1 and TRBJ2-7; 9 positions agree with TRBD2. J gave up 4 bases and V 0 bases, and 10 bases lay outside the gene matches. The CDR3 has 16 residues. Germline CDR1 is SQVTM and CDR2 is ANQGSEA. For the CDR3, the DNA is TGCAGCGTTGAAGATAAGGTAGCGGGAGTACTTTACGAGCAGTACTTC. This gives the protein CSVEDKVAGVLYEQYF.

The chain carries TRBV4-1 and TRBJ2-6; D ambiguous. V was cut by 4 bases and J by 4 bases, with 17 bases left in between. The CDR3 is 17 amino acids. Germline V gives CDR1 MGHRA, CDR2 YSYEKL. In DNA form, the CDR3 reads TGCGCCAGCAGCCTAGACCCCACTGAATCCGGGGCCAACGTCCTGACTTTC. Residues: CASSLDPTESGANVLTF.

This clonotype was detected ten times or more. The rearrangement joins TRBV19 to TRBJ1-2; a weak D match, TRBD1 (5 bases). The CDR3 has 13 amino acids. From germline, CDR1 is LNHDA and CDR2 SQIVND (reference sequence). Trimming removed 3 bases from V and 10 bases from J, with 15 bases in between. CDR3 sequence (DNA): TGTGCCAGTAGTATTTCGGGGGATTGGGACTACACCTTC. Amino acids: CASSISGDWDYTF. Using reference TRBV19 and TRBJ1-2 for the parts outside the CDR3, the full variable domain is DGGITQSPKYLFRKEGQNVTLSCEQNLNHDAMYWYRQDPGQGLRLIYYSQIVNDFQKGDIAEGYSVSREKKESFPLTVTSAQKNPTAFYLCASSISGDWDYTFGSGTRLTVV.

In this sample, this clonotype turned up many times. The CDR3 DNA sequence: TGTGCCAGCAGTTTAAATCCCCCGAGACGTAACACCGGGGAGCTGTTTTTT. This codes for CASSLNPPRRNTGELFF. The J gene is TRBJ2-2, the V gene TRBV28; D gene uncertain. CDR3 length: 17 residues. Germline assignment: CDR1 MDHEN and CDR2 SYDVKM. V was trimmed by 2 bases and J by 2 bases, leaving 15 bases between them. Looking up the rest from reference TRBV28 and TRBJ2-2 gives the full variable domain: DVKVTQSSRYLVKRTGEKVFLECVQDMDHENMFWYRQDPGLGLRLIYFSYDVKMKEKGDIPEGYSVSREKKERFSLILESASTNQTSMYLCASSLNPPRRNTGELFFGEGSRLTVL.